This T cell receptor beta chain was recovered during a study of metastatic and nonmetastatic thyroid tumors. At the level of the study: Repertoires were compared across blood and tumor or nodule tissue from malignant and benign thyroid patients.

This clone has only a few counts. Its antigen is not known. Until they underwent thyroid surgery, no patient had received any treatment. How the authors handled the data: Using the CDR3 differences seen across clinicopathological groups, the authors built a distant-metastasis classifier for papillary thyroid cancer, which was meant to discriminate distant-metastatic patients. Using MiXCR, TCRdb re-called clones from the PCR reads. TCRdb's processing, not the authors' own work, is the source of the V and J calls. The repertoire holds 24,000 or so clones, with 9.5% to 12% as singletons. Study outcomes and limitations: According to reports, the diversity of TCR beta was significantly higher in malignant thyroid tumors than in benign nodules, and this held in both blood and tumor samples.

The receptor's source is a female donor with papillary thyroid cancer or a benign thyroid nodule (not recorded which). Some clones in this sample may be carry-over from other donors' samples. The source material was blood.

The CDR3: CASSPQGRGTDTQYF. The DNA of the CDR3 is TGTGCCAGCTCACCACAGGGGAGGGGCACAGATACGCAGTATTTT. This sequence joins TRBV18 and TRBJ2-3; 7 bases are a match to TRBD2. This CDR3 is built from 15 residues. Germline trimming cut 1 base from V and 1 base from J; bases unmatched to any gene: 2. CDR1 and CDR2 (germline): KGHSH, LQKENI.